These T cell receptor beta chains were read from a single sample in a study of OX40 agonist ivuxolimab in advanced cancers. Assay used: immunoSEQ multiplex PCR; TCRdb lists only in-frame clones, some missing. The sample lists about 83,000 clones; around 86% were seen once. Sequencing was performed on CD4+ or CD8+ T cells sorted from blood, taken in a trial of the OX40 agonist ivuxolimab. The receptors stem from an adult with an advanced solid tumor such as melanoma, head and neck, liver or kidney cancer. Both conserved end residues are part of each CDR3. D genes are given only for firm matches. Where a row states a size, it is once, few, many or the class of an expanded clone; other rows omit it.

J | V | length | size | D | DNA | CDR3
TRBJ2-3 | TRBV7-9 | 15 | NA | NA | TGTGCCAGCAGAGGGGAAGGGGGTTTCACAGATACGCAGTATTTT | CASRGEGGFTDTQYF
TRBJ1-4 | TRBV4-1 | 19 | NA | TRBD1 | TGCGCCAGCAGCCAACAACCGGGACAGGGGACGCCGGGCCCTGAAAAACTGTTTTTT | CASSQQPGQGTPGPEKLFF
TRBJ2-1 | TRBV7-8 | 17 | NA | NA | TGTGCCAGCAGCTTAGCGTCAATGGTCTATCCATCAGATGAGCAGTTCTTC | CASSLASMVYPSDEQFF
TRBJ2-3 | TRBV2 | 15 | NA | TRBD2 | TGTGCCAGCAGCAGACCTAGCGGGGGCACAGATACGCAGTATTTT | CASSRPSGGTDTQYF
TRBJ2-2 | TRBV5-4 | 14 | NA | TRBD1 | TGTGCCAGCAGCGCCCGGGACAGGGCCGGGGAGCTGTTTTTT | CASSARDRAGELFF
TRBJ1-5 | TRBV2 | 16 | few | NA | TGTGCCAGCACCGAGATTCAGGGGAATAGCAATCAGCCCCAGCATTTT | CASTEIQGNSNQPQHF
TRBJ1-3 | TRBV9 | 18 | NA | TRBD1 | TGTGCCAGCAGCGCCTCCGGGACAGGGGCCTTCTCTGGAAACACCATATATTTT | CASSASGTGAFSGNTIYF
TRBJ1-4 | TRBV7-9 | 14 | NA | TRBD1 | TGTGCCAGCAGCTCCTGGACAGGGGCTGAAAAACTGTTTTTT | CASSSWTGAEKLFF
TRBJ2-7 | TRBV5-1 | 15 | NA | NA | TGCGCCAGCAGCTTGGAAGGGGGGGACCTCTACGAGCAGTACTTC | CASSLEGGDLYEQYF
TRBJ1-5 | TRBV7-8 | 15 | NA | TRBD1 | TGTGCCAGCAGCTTATCGACAGGGGGAATTCAGCCCCAGCATTTT | CASSLSTGGIQPQHF
TRBJ2-3 | TRBV6-1 | 14 | NA | NA | TGTGCCAGCAGTTTAAAGGCCCCCACAGATACGCAGTATTTT | CASSLKAPTDTQYF
TRBJ2-7 | TRBV18 | 14 | few | TRBD2 | TGTGCCAGCTCATCACCGGGACTAGTAAACGAGCAGTACTTC | CASSSPGLVNEQYF
TRBJ2-7 | TRBV6-6 | 13 | once | TRBD1 | TGTGCCAGCACCGCCGGGACAGTCAACGAGCAGTACTTC | CASTAGTVNEQYF
TRBJ2-3 | TRBV4-3 | 20 | NA | TRBD2 | TGCGCCAGCAGCCAAGGGGTAAAGTGGTATACTAGCGGGGGTGCAGATACGCAGTATTTT | CASSQGVKWYTSGGADTQYF
TRBJ1-4 | TRBV7-2 | 13 | NA | NA | TGTGCCAGCAGCTTTTACAGCGACGAAAAACTGTTTTTT | CASSFYSDEKLFF
TRBJ2-6 | TRBV7-2 | 15 | NA | NA | TGTGCCAGCACCCCCCTTAGCTCTGGGGCCAACGTCCTGACTTTC | CASTPLSSGANVLTF
TRBJ2-2 | TRBV7-2 | 15 | few | TRBD2 | TGTGCCAGCAGCCGTATAGCGGGGCAAACCGGGGAGCTGTTTTTT | CASSRIAGQTGELFF